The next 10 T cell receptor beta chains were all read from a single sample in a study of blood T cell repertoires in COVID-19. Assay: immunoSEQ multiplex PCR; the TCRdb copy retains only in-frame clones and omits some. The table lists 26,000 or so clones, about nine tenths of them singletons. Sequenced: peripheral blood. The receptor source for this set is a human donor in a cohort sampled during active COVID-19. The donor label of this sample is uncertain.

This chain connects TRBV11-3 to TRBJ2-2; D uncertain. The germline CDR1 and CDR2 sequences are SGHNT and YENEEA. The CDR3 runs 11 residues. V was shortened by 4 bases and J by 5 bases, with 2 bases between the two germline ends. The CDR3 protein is CASSSTGELFF. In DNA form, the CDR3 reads TGTGCCAGCAGCTCTACCGGGGAGCTGTTTTTT. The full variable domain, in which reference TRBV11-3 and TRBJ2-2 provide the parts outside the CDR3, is EAGVVQSPRYKIIEKKQPVAFWCNPISGHNTLYWYLQNLGQGPELLIRYENEEAVDDSQLPKDRFSAERLKGVDSTLKIQPAELGDSAVYLCASSSTGELFFGEGSRLTVL.

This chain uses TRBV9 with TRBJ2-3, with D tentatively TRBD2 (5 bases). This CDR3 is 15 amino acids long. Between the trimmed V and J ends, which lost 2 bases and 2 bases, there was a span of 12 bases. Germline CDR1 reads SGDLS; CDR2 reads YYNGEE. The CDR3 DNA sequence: TGTGCCAGCAGCGTGCCCGAGGGCTACACAGATACGCAGTATTTT. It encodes CASSVPEGYTDTQYF.

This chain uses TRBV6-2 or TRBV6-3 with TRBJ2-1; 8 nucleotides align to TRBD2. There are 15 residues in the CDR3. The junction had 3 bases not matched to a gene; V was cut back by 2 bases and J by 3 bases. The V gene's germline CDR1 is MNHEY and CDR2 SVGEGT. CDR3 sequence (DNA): TGTGCCAGCAGTTACCCGGGGGGGAACTACAATGAGCAGTTCTTC. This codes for CASSYPGGNYNEQFF.

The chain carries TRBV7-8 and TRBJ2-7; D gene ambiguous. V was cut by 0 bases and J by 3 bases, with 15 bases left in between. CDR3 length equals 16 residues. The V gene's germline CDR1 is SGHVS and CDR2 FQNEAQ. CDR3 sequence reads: CASSLAVSVRIYEQYF. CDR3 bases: TGTGCCAGCAGCTTAGCCGTGTCAGTTCGAATCTACGAGCAGTACTTC.

The CDR3 sequence is CASSDQRGAGELFF. For the CDR3, the DNA is TGCGCCAGCAGTGACCAGCGGGGGGCCGGGGAGCTGTTTTTT. The chain couples TRBV10-2 to TRBJ2-2; 9 nucleotides match TRBD2. Germline loops: CDR1 WSHSY, CDR2 SAAADI. The CDR3 has 14 residues. V dropped 3 bases and J dropped 6; count of bases not matched to a gene: 2.

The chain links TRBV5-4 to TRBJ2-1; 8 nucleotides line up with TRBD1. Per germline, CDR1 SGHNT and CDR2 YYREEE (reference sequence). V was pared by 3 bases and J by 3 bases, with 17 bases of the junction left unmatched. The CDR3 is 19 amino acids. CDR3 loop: CASSSRQGRSLGYYNEQFF. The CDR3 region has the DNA TGTGCCAGCAGCTCCAGACAGGGGCGATCCCTTGGGTACTACAATGAGCAGTTCTTC.

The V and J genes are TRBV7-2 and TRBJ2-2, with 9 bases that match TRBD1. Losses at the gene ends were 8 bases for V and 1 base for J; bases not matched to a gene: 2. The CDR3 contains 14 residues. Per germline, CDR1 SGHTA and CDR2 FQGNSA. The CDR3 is CASRGQGNTGELFF. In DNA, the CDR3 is TGTGCCAGCCGGGGACAGGGGAACACCGGGGAGCTGTTTTTT.

The CDR3 nucleotides are TGTGCCAGCAGCCTAAAGGGACAGGGGGCTGGTGAGCAGTACTTC. Protein sequence: CASSLKGQGAGEQYF. V and J are TRBV7-2 and TRBJ2-7, with TRBD1 matching over 12 bases. The junction had 9 bases not matched to a gene; V was cut back by 5 bases and J by 7 bases. Germline CDR1 and CDR2: SGHTA and FQGNSA. CDR3 length: 15 amino acids.

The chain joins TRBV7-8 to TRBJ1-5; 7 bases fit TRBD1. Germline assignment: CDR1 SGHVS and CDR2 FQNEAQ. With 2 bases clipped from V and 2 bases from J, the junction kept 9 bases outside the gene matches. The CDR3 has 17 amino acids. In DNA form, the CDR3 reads TGTGCCAGCAGCTTACGCCGAGACAGGGAGGGCAATCAGCCCCAGCATTTT. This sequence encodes CASSLRRDREGNQPQHF.

Here the CDR3 reads CASSPPGSTNEKLFF. The DNA for the CDR3 is TGTGCCAGCTCACCCCCAGGGTCTACTAATGAAAAACTGTTTTTT. The rearrangement links TRBV18 to TRBJ1-4; D might be TRBD1 (5 bases). Germline assignment: CDR1 KGHSH and CDR2 LQKENI. Trimming removed 3 bases at V and 2 bases at J, with 10 bases between. The CDR3 sequence is 15 residues long.